Following are 11 T cell receptor beta chains from one sample sequenced in a study of OX40 agonist ivuxolimab in advanced cancers. Assay used: immunoSEQ multiplex PCR; TCRdb lists only in-frame clones, some missing. The table records some 19,000 clones, 73% of them present only once. The sequenced sample was CD4+ or CD8+ T cells sorted from blood, obtained in a trial of the OX40 agonist ivuxolimab. These receptors were taken from an adult with an advanced solid tumor such as melanoma, head and neck, liver or kidney cancer.

This chain's CDR3 is CASSPASGAGGYTF. The CDR3 bases are TGTGCCAGCAGCCCTGCCTCGGGGGCAGGTGGCTACACCTTC. This rearrangement joins TRBV7-9 to TRBJ1-2, with D possibly TRBD1 on 6 matching bases. CDR1 and CDR2 (germline): SEHNR, FQNEAQ (reference sequence). CDR3 length: 14 amino acids. V lost 5 bases and J 7 bases, leaving 17 bases between the germline ends.

This rearrangement joins TRBV2 to TRBJ2-7; the D is unclear. This CDR3 is 15 amino acids long. V lost 3 bases to trimming and J lost 4 bases, with 16 bases between them. Germline V gene sequence: CDR1 SNHLY, CDR2 FYNNEI. In DNA, the CDR3 is TGTGCCAGCAGTGAGGCAACTGGTGGGTATTACGAGCAGTACTTC. Its protein product is CASSEATGGYYEQYF. Complete variable domain (other parts from reference TRBV2 and TRBJ2-7): EPEVTQTPSHQVTQMGQEVILRCVPISNHLYFYWYRQILGQKVEFLVSFYNNEISEKSEIFDDQFSVERPDGSNFTLKIRSTKLEDSAMYFCASSEATGGYYEQYFGPGTRLTVT.

The chain carries TRBV19 and TRBJ2-1, with TRBD2 as a possible D gene (7 bases). CDR3 size: 18 residues. Trimming took off 7 bases at V and 2 bases at J, with 24 bases between the two ends. Germline V gene lookup returns CDR1 LNHDA and CDR2 SQIVND (reference sequence). CDR3 DNA sequence: TGTGCCAGTACTGCGGGGGCGGGAGCGTTGGTTACCTACAATGAGCAGTTCTTC. Amino acids: CASTAGAGALVTYNEQFF. Full variable domain (missing parts from reference TRBV19 and TRBJ2-1): DGGITQSPKYLFRKEGQNVTLSCEQNLNHDAMYWYRQDPGQGLRLIYYSQIVNDFQKGDIAEGYSVSREKKESFPLTVTSAQKNPTAFYLCASTAGAGALVTYNEQFFGPGTRLTVL.

The CDR3 loop reads CASPISGSGNEQFF. CDR3 nucleotides: TGTGCCAGTCCAATTAGCGGGAGTGGAAATGAGCAGTTCTTC. J is TRBJ2-1 and V is TRBV7-9, with 9 bases matching TRBD2. CDR1 is SEHNR and CDR2 is FQNEAQ in the germline V gene (reference sequence). CDR3 length: 14 amino acids. Germline trimming cut 9 bases from V and 7 bases from J; bases unmatched to any gene: 10.

The chain recombines TRBV6-5 with TRBJ1-2; unclear D gene. The CDR3 is made up of 14 amino acids. Germline CDR1 reads MNHEY; CDR2 reads SVGAGI. Trimming took 3 bases from V and 3 from J, leaving 11 bases between them. CDR3 sequence: CASSYGPLDYGYTF. In DNA, the CDR3 is TGTGCCAGCAGTTATGGGCCCCTGGACTATGGCTACACCTTC.

This chain links TRBV11-2 with TRBJ1-4; D gene ambiguous. With 5 bases removed from V and 0 bases from J, the gap between germline ends came to 16 bases. This CDR3 comprises 17 residues. Germline-derived CDR1 and CDR2 are SGHAT and FQNNGV. The CDR3 DNA follows: TGTGCCAGCAGCCATTCCCAACGACCCACAACTAATGAAAAACTGTTTTTT. This gives the protein CASSHSQRPTTNEKLFF.

The chain combines TRBV5-5 with TRBJ1-1; 7 positions agree with TRBD1. V was clipped by 4 bases and J by 1 base; unmatched bases: 10. Germline V gives CDR1 SGHKS, CDR2 YYEKEE (reference sequence). This CDR3 region has 16 residues. The chain's CDR3 is CASSPGTEDWNTEAFF. In nucleotides, the CDR3 is TGTGCCAGCAGCCCCGGGACAGAGGATTGGAACACTGAAGCTTTCTTT. The full variable domain, completed using reference TRBV5-5 and TRBJ1-1, is DAGVTQSPTHLIKTRGQQVTLRCSPISGHKSVSWYQQVLGQGPQFIFQYYEKEERGRGNFPDRFSARQFPNYSSELNVNALLLGDSALYLCASSPGTEDWNTEAFFGQGTRLTVV.

J is TRBJ2-7 and V is TRBV28; D is uncertain. V lost 1 base to trimming and J lost 5 bases, with 3 bases between them. The CDR3 loop spans 11 amino acids. CDR1 and CDR2 (germline): MDHEN, SYDVKM. The CDR3 reads CASSLYDEQYF. CDR3 nucleotide sequence: TGTGCCAGCAGTTTATACGACGAGCAGTACTTC.

The chain uses TRBV6-5 and TRBJ2-3, with TRBD2 matching 7 bases. The germline CDR1 and CDR2 sequences are MNHEY and SVGAGI. The CDR3 totals 16 residues. The V segment lost 2 bases and the J segment 5 bases; nucleotides outside the gene matches: 10. CDR3 amino acids: CASSYGGGPRVDTQYF. CDR3 sequence (DNA): TGTGCCAGCAGTTACGGGGGAGGGCCTCGGGTAGATACGCAGTATTTT.

The J gene is TRBJ2-1, the V gene TRBV7-8, with D unclear. V was pared by 1 base and J by 4 bases, with 14 bases between. The CDR3 is 16 amino acids. CDR1 is SGHVS, CDR2 FQNEAQ, per germline. CDR3 region: CASSLEVGRPYNEQFF. Written as DNA, the CDR3 is TGTGCCAGCAGCTTAGAAGTAGGACGGCCATACAATGAGCAGTTCTTC.

This clone has just a few counts. The V gene is TRBV6-5, the J gene TRBJ1-1; perhaps TRBD1 as D (6 bases). CDR1 MNHEY and CDR2 SVGAGI come from the germline V gene. Trimming took 5 bases from V and 0 from J, leaving 10 bases between them. This CDR3 has 14 residues. The CDR3 DNA is TGTGCCAGCAGTAGACAGGCATTGAACACTGAAGCTTTCTTT. Protein: CASSRQALNTEAFF.